The 32 T cell receptor beta chains in this list originate from one sample, sequenced in a study of T-cell memory formation after mild COVID-19. TCRdb reprocessed the 5' RACE reads via MiXCR and lists one record per CDR3 protein. The sample lists about 440,000 distinct CDR3 sequences; 15% to 25% were seen once. Sequencing was performed on PBMCs or a T cell subset sorted from them (not recorded which). These receptor sequences come from an adult woman who had mild COVID-19 (a few samples of this study predate the infection). Cell type and time point are not known.

A few counts support this clonotype. J is TRBJ2-3 and V is TRBV20-1; D tentatively reads TRBD1 or TRBD2 (6 bases each). Germline CDR1 DFQATT, CDR2 SNEGSKA (reference sequence). V was shortened by 3 bases and J by 0 bases, with 16 bases between the two germline ends. The CDR3 consists of 16 residues. The CDR3 bases are TGCAGTGCTAGTCTACGGGGGCGCGGGAGCACAGATACGCAGTATTTT. Its translation: CSASLRGRGSTDTQYF.

This clonotype was counted only a few times. This chain joins TRBV20-1 and TRBJ2-6; 8 bases fit TRBD1. Per germline, CDR1 DFQATT and CDR2 SNEGSKA (reference sequence). The CDR3 contains 17 residues. The trim removed 6 bases at V and 0 bases at J, leaving 10 bases unmatched. The chain's CDR3 is CSARTGPVFSGANVLTF. The CDR3 DNA is TGCAGTGCCAGGACAGGGCCCGTTTTCTCTGGGGCCAACGTCCTGACTTTC.

In this sample, this clonotype turned up a few times. CDR3: CASKTADSRNTEAFF. In DNA form, the CDR3 reads TGTGCCAGTAAAACCGCTGACAGTAGGAACACTGAAGCTTTCTTT. J is TRBJ1-1 and V is TRBV6-2 or TRBV6-3; D possibly corresponds to TRBD1 (5 bases). The CDR3 extends over 15 amino acids. Deletions cut 9 bases from V and 1 base from J, with 18 bases between. Looked up from germline, CDR1 is MNHEY and CDR2 is SVGEGT.

The chain has TRBV6-4 and TRBJ2-2, with TRBD1 matching over 9 bases. Trimming took 7 bases from V and 6 from J; bases not matched to a gene: 12. Per germline, CDR1 MRHNA and CDR2 SNTAGT. The CDR3 is made up of 16 amino acids. CDR3 in amino acids: CASTSGRTGVSGELFF. CDR3 DNA sequence: TGTGCCAGCACATCTGGGAGGACAGGGGTTTCCGGGGAGCTGTTTTTT.

This clonotype has a handful of counts. The chain has TRBV4-2 and TRBJ2-3, with no clear D. The ends were cut back, 1 base at V and 3 bases at J, with 17 bases in the middle. This CDR3 has 17 amino acids. Looked up from germline, CDR1 is LGHNA and CDR2 is YNFKEQ. CDR3 DNA sequence: TGTGCCAGCAGCCAAGGGATCCAACTGGGCTCGACAGATACGCAGTATTTT. This encodes CASSQGIQLGSTDTQYF.

This clonotype was picked up a small number of times. The rearrangement joins TRBV18 to TRBJ2-3, with D maybe TRBD2 (5 bases). From germline, CDR1 is KGHSH and CDR2 LQKENI. The length of the CDR3 is 15 residues. V gave up 3 bases and J gave up 5 bases, with 15 bases separating them. CDR3 residues: CASSPGSTRGDTQYF. CDR3 sequence (DNA): TGTGCCAGCTCACCGGGGAGCACCCGCGGAGATACGCAGTATTTT.

CDR3 DNA: TGTGCCAGCCTCCGGGACGTCTCCTACGAGCAGTACTTC. Residues: CASLRDVSYEQYF. This rearrangement joins TRBV2 to TRBJ2-7; perhaps D is TRBD1 or TRBD2 (5 bases each). The length of the CDR3 is 13 residues. The V end was cut by 8 bases, the J end by 0 bases, with 11 bases between. CDR1 and CDR2 (germline): SNHLY, FYNNEI.

The chain employs TRBV3-1 and TRBJ1-1; 11 nucleotides align to TRBD1. The CDR3 is 15 residues long. The J segment lost 4 bases and the V segment lost 1 base, leaving 2 bases of the junction unmatched. Germline V gives CDR1 LGHDT, CDR2 YNNKEL (reference sequence). CDR3 amino acids: CASSQVGTGGTEAFF. The CDR3 region has the DNA TGTGCCAGCAGCCAAGTCGGGACAGGGGGCACTGAAGCTTTCTTT.

This clonotype has a handful of counts. This chain links TRBV20-1 with TRBJ2-3; TRBD2 matches at 13 bases. Per germline, CDR1 DFQATT and CDR2 SNEGSKA (reference sequence). The junction had 9 bases not matched to a gene; V was cut back by 4 bases and J by 8 bases. The CDR3 spans 15 residues. CDR3: CSATRTSGGPGTQYF. The CDR3 DNA reads as TGCAGTGCTACTCGGACTAGCGGGGGCCCGGGTACGCAGTATTTT.

The chain combines TRBV6-5 with TRBJ2-5, with a weak D call TRBD1 (5 bases). V lost 8 bases and J lost 5, with 21 bases in between. The CDR3 totals 15 residues. CDR1 is MNHEY and CDR2 is SVGAGI in the germline V gene. In DNA, the CDR3 is TGTGCCAGCCTAGGGTTTCAGGGCTTCGAGGAGACCCAGTACTTC. Encoded protein: CASLGFQGFEETQYF.

This clonotype has more than one count but fewer than ten. The CDR3 protein is CSATSGRGNEQFF. CDR3 nucleotide sequence: TGCAGTGCCACTAGCGGGAGGGGCAATGAGCAGTTCTTC. This chain connects TRBV20-1 to TRBJ2-1; 13 positions match TRBD2. This CDR3 is built from 13 residues. Germline CDR1 is DFQATT and CDR2 is SNEGSKA (reference sequence). Trimming cost V 6 bases and J 6 bases; bases outside gene matches: 2.

This clonotype was seen more than once but under ten times. J is TRBJ1-2 and V is TRBV29-1, with D maybe TRBD1 (6 bases). The V end lost 4 bases, the J end lost 5 bases, and 17 bases lay between the germline ends. Germline loops: CDR1 SQVTM, CDR2 ANQGSEA. The CDR3 length is 14 residues. DNA for the CDR3: TGCAGCGTTGTACCCGGGGGCCGTGGGTATGGCTACACCTTC. Translating it yields CSVVPGGRGYGYTF.

This chain joins TRBV7-3 and TRBJ2-3, with D maybe TRBD1 (5 bases). Germline values: CDR1 SGHTA, CDR2 FQGTGA. This CDR3 spans 16 amino acids. V was trimmed by 2 bases and J by 2 bases, leaving 14 bases between them. CDR3 amino acids: CASSLGAERSTDTQYF. Written as DNA, the CDR3 is TGTGCCAGCAGCTTAGGGGCCGAGAGGTCCACAGATACGCAGTATTTT.

This clonotype was detected only a few times. The chain recombines TRBV9 with TRBJ2-2; perhaps TRBD1 as D (6 bases). Trimming pared 0 bases from V and 6 bases from J, leaving 9 bases between. Per the germline V gene, CDR1 is SGDLS and CDR2 is YYNGEE. The CDR3 extends over 14 amino acids. CDR3 DNA: TGTGCCAGCAGCGTAGACAGGGTGGCCGGGGAGCTGTTTTTT. Translated, it gives CASSVDRVAGELFF.

This clonotype was seen only a few times. CDR3 nucleotides: TGTGCCAGCAGCCAATCGGGTCCTGGGGCTTTCTTT. This translates into CASSQSGPGAFF. The rearrangement links TRBV3-1 to TRBJ1-1; D gene uncertain. The CDR3 is made up of 12 amino acids. Germline values: CDR1 LGHDT, CDR2 YNNKEL (reference sequence). V was shortened by 2 bases and J by 11 bases, with 12 bases between the two germline ends.

This chain joins TRBV4-3 and TRBJ1-1; D is ambiguous. Trimming removed 0 bases at V and 3 bases at J, with 11 bases between. The CDR3 spans 15 residues. CDR1 is LGHNA and CDR2 is YSLEER in the germline V gene. CDR3 sequence (DNA): TGCGCCAGCAGCCAAGATTGGAAGTTGGACACTGAAGCTTTCTTT. Translating it yields CASSQDWKLDTEAFF.

The chain couples TRBV18 to TRBJ2-7, with a possible D match to TRBD2 (7 bases). Germline-derived CDR1 and CDR2 are KGHSH and LQKENI. The CDR3 is 14 residues long. V lost 3 bases and J 9 bases, leaving 18 bases between the germline ends. CDR3 in DNA: TGTGCCAGCTCACCGCCCAGTTCCGGGGGGCTGCAGTACTTC. Translating it yields CASSPPSSGGLQYF.

This clonotype was recorded many times. The chain is built from TRBV20-1 and TRBJ1-1; weak D call: TRBD1 (5 bases). V dropped 3 bases and J dropped 0 bases, with 14 bases sitting between them. The CDR3 is 15 amino acids. CDR1 and CDR2 (germline): DFQATT, SNEGSKA (reference sequence). The CDR3 is CSARSQGGVNTEAFF. CDR3 DNA sequence: TGCAGTGCTAGGAGTCAGGGAGGCGTGAACACTGAAGCTTTCTTT.

The chain is built from TRBV3-1 and TRBJ2-1; D gene unclear. The CDR3 length is 14 residues. V dropped 0 bases and J dropped 10 bases, with 13 bases sitting between them. Germline V lookup: CDR1 LGHDT, CDR2 YNNKEL (reference sequence). In nucleotides, the CDR3 is TGTGCCAGCAGCCAAGATCGGGTAGGGAACGAGCAGTTCTTC. Amino acid sequence: CASSQDRVGNEQFF.

The chain employs TRBV20-1 and TRBJ2-7; D not resolved. Trimming took 0 bases from V and 6 from J, leaving 18 bases between them. The CDR3 totals 15 residues. CDR1 is DFQATT, CDR2 SNEGSKA, per germline (reference sequence). The CDR3: CSARDMDGRAGEQYF. DNA for the CDR3: TGCAGTGCTAGAGATATGGATGGACGGGCTGGCGAGCAGTACTTC.

The CDR3 nucleotides are TGTGCCACCAGCACAGGGGGCGCTTTAGATACGCAGTATTTT. Protein: CATSTGGALDTQYF. This chain uses TRBV15 with TRBJ2-3; TRBD1 matches at 8 bases. Germline values: CDR1 LNHNV, CDR2 YYDKDF (reference sequence). The CDR3 consists of 14 residues. Trimming cost V 4 bases and J 5 bases; bases outside gene matches: 5.

The chain has TRBV5-4 and TRBJ2-7, with D possibly being TRBD1 (6 bases). Trimming removed 4 bases from V and 4 bases from J, with 18 bases in between. Germline values: CDR1 SGHNT, CDR2 YYREEE (reference sequence). The CDR3 loop spans 15 amino acids. CDR3: CASSRRGPAKYEQYF. DNA for the CDR3: TGTGCCAGCAGCCGCAGGGGCCCGGCGAAATACGAGCAGTACTTC.

This sequence joins TRBV20-1 and TRBJ2-1, with unresolved D. The CDR3 runs to 14 residues. CDR1 DFQATT and CDR2 SNEGSKA come from the germline V gene (reference sequence). V was cut by 3 bases and J by 4 bases, with 13 bases left in between. As DNA, the CDR3 is TGCAGTGCTAGTGGGTCCTCCGTGTACAATGAGCAGTTCTTC. Translated, it gives CSASGSSVYNEQFF.

This clonotype showed up just a few times. The chain carries TRBV7-3 and TRBJ2-1, with D maybe TRBD2 (6 bases). Trimming stripped 1 base from V and 7 bases from J, with 11 bases between. CDR1 SGHTA and CDR2 FQGTGA come from the germline V gene. This CDR3 region has 14 residues. The CDR3 coding sequence is TGTGCCAGCAGCTTAATATTAGGAGGGAATGAGCAGTTCTTC. Residues: CASSLILGGNEQFF.

The V call is TRBV5-5, the J call TRBJ2-3; a weak D match, TRBD2 (5 bases). Germline V gives CDR1 SGHKS, CDR2 YYEKEE (reference sequence). V dropped 2 bases and J dropped 4 bases, with 8 bases sitting between them. This CDR3 spans 13 amino acids. The CDR3 DNA is TGTGCCAGCAGCTTCCTAGCCCCAGATACGCAGTATTTT. Translating gives CASSFLAPDTQYF.

This sequence joins TRBV18 and TRBJ1-2; 7 bases match TRBD1. The germline CDR1 and CDR2 sequences are KGHSH and LQKENI. There are 14 residues in the CDR3. V dropped 0 bases and J dropped 7; count of bases not matched to a gene: 5. In nucleotides, the CDR3 is TGTGCCAGCTCACCACCGGAGGGGGCACGTGGCTACACCTTC. Translation: CASSPPEGARGYTF.

This clonotype turned up a few times. The V gene is TRBV10-3, the J gene TRBJ1-5; the match to TRBD1 covers 8 bases. Germline assignment: CDR1 ENHRY and CDR2 SYGVKD. The CDR3 covers 14 residues. The trim removed 8 bases at V and 6 bases at J, leaving 9 bases unmatched. CDR3 nucleotide sequence: TGTGCCATCGGAGGTTCAGGGGGCGGTCAGCCCCAGCATTTT. This gives the protein CAIGGSGGGQPQHF.

This chain links TRBV2 with TRBJ2-7, with TRBD2 matching 8 bases. With 6 bases clipped from V and 0 bases from J, the junction kept 10 bases outside the gene matches. The germline gives CDR1 SNHLY, CDR2 FYNNEI. The CDR3 runs 16 residues. CDR3 coding DNA: TGTGCCAGCAGCGAGCTTGGCGGGAGGAGCTCCTACGAGCAGTACTTC. Translated: CASSELGGRSSYEQYF. Together with reference TRBV2 and TRBJ2-7, the CDR3 gives the full variable domain: EPEVTQTPSHQVTQMGQEVILRCVPISNHLYFYWYRQILGQKVEFLVSFYNNEISEKSEIFDDQFSVERPDGSNFTLKIRSTKLEDSAMYFCASSELGGRSSYEQYFGPGTRLTVT.

There are a few counts of this clonotype. The chain is built from TRBV12-5 and TRBJ2-3, with 10 bases aligning to TRBD2. The junction had 8 bases not matched to a gene; V was cut back by 6 bases and J by 2 bases. Germline V lookup: CDR1 LGHNT, CDR2 FRNRAP. CDR3 length: 16 residues. The CDR3 loop reads CASGTRLAGVTDTQYF. CDR3 DNA sequence: TGTGCTAGTGGCACCCGCCTAGCGGGGGTCACAGATACGCAGTATTTT.

This clonotype was found a few times. The chain combines TRBV12-3 or TRBV12-4 with TRBJ1-2; D might be TRBD1 (5 bases). The CDR3 covers 12 residues. Deletions cut 3 bases from V and 5 bases from J, with 7 bases between. CDR3 DNA: TGTGCCAGCAGTTTTGAGGGGTATGGCTACACCTTC. It yields the protein CASSFEGYGYTF.

In this sample, this clonotype turned up a few times. The rearrangement joins TRBV12-3 or TRBV12-4 to TRBJ2-2, with D possibly being TRBD2 (6 bases). The CDR3 extends over 16 amino acids. Trimming took off 6 bases at V and 13 bases at J, with 27 bases between the two ends. The CDR3, as DNA: TGTGCCAGCAGCCGGCGGGACCCGGCGGTCTTTGATATGCTGTTTTTT. It encodes CASSRRDPAVFDMLFF.

There are a few counts of this clonotype. CDR3 bases: TGTGCCAGCAGCTTAAGGGGTAGGACAGATACGCAGTATTTT. It codes for CASSLRGRTDTQYF. The chain recombines TRBV7-3 with TRBJ2-3, with D hard to call. Germline V gives CDR1 SGHTA, CDR2 FQGTGA. V lost 1 base and J 3 bases, leaving 8 bases between the germline ends. The CDR3 has 14 residues.